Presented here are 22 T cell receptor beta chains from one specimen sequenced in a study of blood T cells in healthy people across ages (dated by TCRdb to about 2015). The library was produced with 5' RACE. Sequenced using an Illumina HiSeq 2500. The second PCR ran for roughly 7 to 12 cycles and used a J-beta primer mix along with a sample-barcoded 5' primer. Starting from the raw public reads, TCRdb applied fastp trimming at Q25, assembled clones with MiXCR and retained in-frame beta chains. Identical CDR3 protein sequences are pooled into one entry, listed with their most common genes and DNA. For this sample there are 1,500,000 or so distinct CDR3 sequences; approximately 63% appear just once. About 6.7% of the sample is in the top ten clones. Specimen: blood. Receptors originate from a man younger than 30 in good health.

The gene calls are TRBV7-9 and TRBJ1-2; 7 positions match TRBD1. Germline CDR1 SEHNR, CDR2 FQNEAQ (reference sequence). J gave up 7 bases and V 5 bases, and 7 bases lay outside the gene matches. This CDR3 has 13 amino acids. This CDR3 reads CASSNDRAGGYTF. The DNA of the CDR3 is TGTGCCAGCAGCAATGACAGGGCGGGTGGCTACACCTTC.

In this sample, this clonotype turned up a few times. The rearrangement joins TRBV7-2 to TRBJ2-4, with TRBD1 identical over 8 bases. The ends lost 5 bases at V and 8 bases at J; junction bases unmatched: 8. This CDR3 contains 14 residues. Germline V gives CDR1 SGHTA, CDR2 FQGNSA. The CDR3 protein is CASSPGGVRYIQYF. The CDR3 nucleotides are TGTGCCAGCAGCCCAGGGGGCGTGAGATACATTCAGTACTTC.

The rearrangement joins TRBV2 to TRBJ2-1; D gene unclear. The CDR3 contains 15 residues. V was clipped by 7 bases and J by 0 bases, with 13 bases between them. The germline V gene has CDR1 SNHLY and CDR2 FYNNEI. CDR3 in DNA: TGTGCCAGCACTCGACTTGGCAACTCCTACAATGAGCAGTTCTTC. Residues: CASTRLGNSYNEQFF.

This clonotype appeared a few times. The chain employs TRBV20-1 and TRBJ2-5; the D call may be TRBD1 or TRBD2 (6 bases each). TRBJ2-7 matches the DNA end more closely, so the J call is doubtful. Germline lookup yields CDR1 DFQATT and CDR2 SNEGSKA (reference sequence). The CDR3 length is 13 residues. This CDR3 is CSASLGGRYEQYF. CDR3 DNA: TGCAGTGCTAGTTTGGGGGGCCGCTACGAGCAGTACTTC.

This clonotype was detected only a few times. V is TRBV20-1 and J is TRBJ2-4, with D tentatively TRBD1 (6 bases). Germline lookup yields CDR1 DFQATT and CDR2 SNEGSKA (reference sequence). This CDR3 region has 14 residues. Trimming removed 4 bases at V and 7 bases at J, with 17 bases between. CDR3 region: CSATYRESGNIQYF. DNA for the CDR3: TGCAGTGCTACCTACAGGGAGTCGGGCAACATTCAGTACTTC.

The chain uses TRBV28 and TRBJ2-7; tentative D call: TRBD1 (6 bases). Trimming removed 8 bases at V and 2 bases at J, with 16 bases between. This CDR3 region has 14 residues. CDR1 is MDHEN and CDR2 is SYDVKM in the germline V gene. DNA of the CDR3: TGTGCCAGCCCAATTCAGGGGAAGGCCTACGAGCAGTACTTC. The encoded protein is CASPIQGKAYEQYF.

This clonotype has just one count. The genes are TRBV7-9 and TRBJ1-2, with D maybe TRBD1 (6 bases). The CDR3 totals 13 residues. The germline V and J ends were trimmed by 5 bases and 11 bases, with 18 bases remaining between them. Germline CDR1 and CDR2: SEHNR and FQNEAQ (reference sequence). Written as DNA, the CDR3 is TGTGCCAGCAGCGAACCGGGGGGCCGAGTATACACCTTC. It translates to CASSEPGGRVYTF.

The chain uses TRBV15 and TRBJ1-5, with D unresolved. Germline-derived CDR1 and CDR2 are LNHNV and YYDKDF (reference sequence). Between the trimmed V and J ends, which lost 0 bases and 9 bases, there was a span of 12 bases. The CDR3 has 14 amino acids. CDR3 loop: CATSRDIEAPPQHF. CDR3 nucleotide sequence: TGTGCCACCAGCAGAGATATAGAAGCGCCGCCCCAGCATTTT. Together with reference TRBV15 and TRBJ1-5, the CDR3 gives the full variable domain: DAMVIQNPRYQVTQFGKPVTLSCSQTLNHNVMYWYQQKSSQAPKLLFHYYDKDFNNEADTPDNFQSRRPNTSFCFLDIRSPGLGDTAMYLCATSRDIEAPPQHFGDGTRLSIL.

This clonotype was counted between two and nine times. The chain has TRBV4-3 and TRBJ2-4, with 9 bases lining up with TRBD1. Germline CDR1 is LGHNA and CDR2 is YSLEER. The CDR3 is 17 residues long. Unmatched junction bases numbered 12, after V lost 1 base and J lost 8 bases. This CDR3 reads CASSQGRTGGAGDIQYF. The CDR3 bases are TGCGCCAGCAGCCAAGGCAGAACAGGGGGCGCAGGTGACATTCAGTACTTC.

The CDR3 DNA reads as TGTGCCAGCAGTGCGGGAGATCGGTCCACCGGGGAGCTGTTTTTT. It specifies CASSAGDRSTGELFF. The chain recombines TRBV28 with TRBJ2-2; 7 positions agree with TRBD2. The CDR3 covers 15 residues. Germline V gene data show CDR1 as MDHEN and CDR2 as SYDVKM. The V gene end was trimmed by 5 bases and the J gene end by 4 bases; junction bases not matched to a gene: 7.

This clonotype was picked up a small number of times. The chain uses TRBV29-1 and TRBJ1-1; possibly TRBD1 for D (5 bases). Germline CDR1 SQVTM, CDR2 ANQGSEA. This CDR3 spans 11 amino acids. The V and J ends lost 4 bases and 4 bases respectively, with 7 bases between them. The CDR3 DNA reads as TGCAGCGTTGTCGGGGGCACTGAAGCTTTCTTT. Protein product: CSVVGGTEAFF.

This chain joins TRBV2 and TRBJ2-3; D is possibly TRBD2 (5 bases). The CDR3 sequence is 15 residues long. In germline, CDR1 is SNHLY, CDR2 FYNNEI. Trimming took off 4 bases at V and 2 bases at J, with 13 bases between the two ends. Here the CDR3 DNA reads TGTGCCAGCAGTGCTGACGCCGGACTCACAGATACGCAGTATTTT. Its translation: CASSADAGLTDTQYF.

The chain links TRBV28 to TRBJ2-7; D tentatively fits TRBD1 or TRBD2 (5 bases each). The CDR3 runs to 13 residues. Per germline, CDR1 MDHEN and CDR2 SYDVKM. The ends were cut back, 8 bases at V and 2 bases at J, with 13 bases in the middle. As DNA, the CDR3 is TGTGCCAGCCGGGGCAGTGGGACCTACGAGCAGTACTTC. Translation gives CASRGSGTYEQYF.

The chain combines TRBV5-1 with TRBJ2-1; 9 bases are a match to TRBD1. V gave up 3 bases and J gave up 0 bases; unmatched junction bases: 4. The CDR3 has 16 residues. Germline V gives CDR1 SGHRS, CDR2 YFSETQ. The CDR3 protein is CASSWGDRDSYNEQFF. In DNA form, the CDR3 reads TGCGCCAGCAGCTGGGGGGACAGGGACTCCTACAATGAGCAGTTCTTC. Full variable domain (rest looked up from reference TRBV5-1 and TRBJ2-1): KAGVTQTPRYLIKTRGQQVTLSCSPISGHRSVSWYQQTPGQGLQFLFEYFSETQRNKGNFPGRFSGRQFSNSRSEMNVSTLELGDSALYLCASSWGDRDSYNEQFFGPGTRLTVL.

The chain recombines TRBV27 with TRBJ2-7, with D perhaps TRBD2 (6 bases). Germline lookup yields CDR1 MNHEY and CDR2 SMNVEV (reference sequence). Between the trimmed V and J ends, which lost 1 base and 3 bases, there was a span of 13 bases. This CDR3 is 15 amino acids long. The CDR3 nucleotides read TGTGCCAGCAGTTTATGGGAGGACACGAGCTACGAGCAGTACTTC. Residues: CASSLWEDTSYEQYF.

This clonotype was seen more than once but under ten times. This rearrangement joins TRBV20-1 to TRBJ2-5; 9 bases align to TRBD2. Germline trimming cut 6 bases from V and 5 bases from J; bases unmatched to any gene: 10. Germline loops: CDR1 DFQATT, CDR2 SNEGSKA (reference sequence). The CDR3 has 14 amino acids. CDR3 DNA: TGCAGTGCCCCCGGGACTAGCTTTAGGGAGACCCAGTACTTC. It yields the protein CSAPGTSFRETQYF.

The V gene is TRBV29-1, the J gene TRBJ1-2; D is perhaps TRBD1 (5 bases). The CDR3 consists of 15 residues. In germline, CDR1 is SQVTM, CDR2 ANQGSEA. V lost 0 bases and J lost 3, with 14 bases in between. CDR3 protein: CSVEDPKGIHYGYTF. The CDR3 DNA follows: TGCAGCGTTGAAGATCCGAAGGGGATCCACTATGGCTACACCTTC.

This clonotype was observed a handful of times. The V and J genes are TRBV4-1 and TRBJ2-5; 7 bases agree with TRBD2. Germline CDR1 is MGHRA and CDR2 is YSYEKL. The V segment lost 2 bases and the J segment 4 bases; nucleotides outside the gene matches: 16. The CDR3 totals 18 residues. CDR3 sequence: CASSQFVGWRETVETQYF. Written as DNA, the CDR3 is TGCGCCAGCAGCCAATTTGTCGGTTGGCGGGAGACGGTAGAGACCCAGTACTTC.

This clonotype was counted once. The CDR3 loop reads CASSPTDKFPNTGELFF. DNA of the CDR3: TGTGCCAGCAGTCCAACTGACAAATTCCCCAACACCGGGGAGCTGTTTTTT. The rearrangement joins TRBV5-8 to TRBJ2-2; D remains unclear. Trimming pared 5 bases from V and 2 bases from J, leaving 19 bases between. The CDR3 spans 17 residues. Germline-derived CDR1 and CDR2 are SGHTS and YDEGEE. Filled out from reference TRBV5-8 and TRBJ2-2, the complete variable domain reads EAGVTQSPTHLIKTRGQQATLRCSPISGHTSVYWYQQALGLGLQFLLWYDEGEERNRGNFPPRFSGRQFPNYSSELNVNALELEDSALYLCASSPTDKFPNTGELFFGEGSRLTVL.

The CDR3 DNA is TGTGCCATCAGCCCAGGGAGCCCCGATACGCAGTATTTT. Its protein is CAISPGSPDTQYF. The V gene is TRBV10-3, the J gene TRBJ2-3; D may be TRBD1 or TRBD2 (5 bases each). Trimming removed 6 bases at V and 6 bases at J, with 13 bases between. CDR1 is ENHRY and CDR2 is SYGVKD in the germline V gene. The CDR3 spans 13 residues.

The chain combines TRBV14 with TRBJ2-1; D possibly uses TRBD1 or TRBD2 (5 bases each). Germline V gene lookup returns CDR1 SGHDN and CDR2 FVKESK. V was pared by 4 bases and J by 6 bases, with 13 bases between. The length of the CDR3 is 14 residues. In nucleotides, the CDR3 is TGTGCCAGCAGCCCCCGGGACCTATTCAATGAGCAGTTCTTC. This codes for CASSPRDLFNEQFF.

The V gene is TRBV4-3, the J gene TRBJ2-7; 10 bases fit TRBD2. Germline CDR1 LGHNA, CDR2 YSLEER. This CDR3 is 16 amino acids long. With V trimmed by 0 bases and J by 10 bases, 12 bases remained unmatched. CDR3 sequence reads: CASSQDVASGGGTQYF. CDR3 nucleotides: TGCGCCAGCAGCCAAGATGTTGCTAGCGGGGGAGGAACCCAGTACTTC.